This T cell receptor (beta chain) was observed in a study of tumor-infiltrating lymphocytes in primary liver carcinoma. This clonotype was observed at least ten times. Antigen: not known. Study-level results: Researchers found tumor-adjacent and tumor-blood pairs overlapped less than tumor region pairs.

The input was around 530 ng total RNA; TCR beta cDNA was made from it with a constant-region primer. Three rounds of nested multiplex PCR with slightly modified ARM-PCR produced TCR beta libraries. Each CDR3 protein is one row after TCRdb ran MiXCR on the multiplex PCR reads. Counted here are around 190,000 distinct CDR3 sequences, 70% to 90% occurring once; the ten biggest clones make up around 18%. Unsorted bulk tissue of about 17-32 mg yielded co-extracted RNA and DNA. All of the tumor samples contained over 90% viable tumor cells. This clonotype was obtained from a man aged 40-49 years with primary liver carcinoma and hepatitis B virus infection. The sequencing input was tumor tissue from primary liver carcinoma.

CDR3 region: CATRQGWAGDSNEQFF. The CDR3 DNA is TGTGCCACCAGACAGGGGTGGGCGGGAGATTCTAATGAGCAGTTCTTC. The rearrangement links TRBV12-3 or TRBV12-4 to TRBJ2-1; perhaps TRBD1 as D (8 bases). The CDR3 totals 16 residues. The V gene lost 10 bases and the J gene lost 7 bases, with 26 bases spanning the gap.